A single sample is the source of the 24 T cell receptor beta chains below, sequenced in a study of CD8 T cells in ankylosing spondylitis. Study outcomes and limitations: A TCR beta motif made of 7 to 9 highly homologous variants seemed typical of ankylosing spondylitis blood.

Antigen specificity for these receptors is unknown. One entry per CDR3 protein, called by TCRdb with MiXCR from the 5' RACE reads. Of about 800,000 distinct CDR3 sequences in the sample, 10% to 15% were seen once. Sequencing input: blood, either unsorted or a sorted T cell fraction (not recorded which). These receptors all stem from a male donor with ankylosing spondylitis.

CDR3 nucleotide sequence: TGCAGTGCTAGATCATGGGGGTCTCGGACAGATACGCAGTATTTT. Translating it yields CSARSWGSRTDTQYF. The chain combines TRBV20-1 with TRBJ2-3; the D call may be TRBD1 or TRBD2 (5 bases each). With 2 bases removed from V and 3 bases from J, the gap between germline ends came to 15 bases. Germline CDR1 is DFQATT and CDR2 is SNEGSKA (reference sequence). The CDR3 consists of 15 residues.

This chain links TRBV7-9 with TRBJ2-3; 8 bases agree with TRBD2. This CDR3 is 17 amino acids long. V lost 5 bases, J lost 2 bases, and 12 bases stayed unmatched. The germline gives CDR1 SEHNR, CDR2 FQNEAQ (reference sequence). The CDR3 loop is CASSTSRGLDPTDTQYF. The CDR3 nucleotides are TGTGCCAGCAGCACATCCCGGGGACTAGACCCCACAGATACGCAGTATTTT. Drawing the rest from reference TRBV7-9 and TRBJ2-3, the complete variable domain is DTGVSQNPRHKITKRGQNVTFRCDPISEHNRLYWYRQTLGQGPEFLTYFQNEAQLEKSRLLSDRFSAERPKGSFSTLEIQRTEQGDSAMYLCASSTSRGLDPTDTQYFGPGTRLTVL.

DNA for the CDR3: TGTGCCAGCAGCCCTCGACCCGGAAACACCATATATTTT. It specifies CASSPRPGNTIYF. The genes are TRBV5-6 and TRBJ1-3; D not resolved. Germline loops: CDR1 SGHDT, CDR2 YYEEEE. This CDR3 has 13 amino acids. V lost 4 bases to trimming and J lost 4 bases, with 9 bases between them.

This clonotype was observed a few times. V gene TRBV20-1 combines with J gene TRBJ2-3; 9 positions match TRBD2. The junction had 5 bases not matched to a gene; V was cut back by 2 bases and J by 5 bases. This CDR3 has 14 residues. Germline loops: CDR1 DFQATT, CDR2 SNEGSKA (reference sequence). In nucleotides, the CDR3 is TGCAGTGCTAGAAGGGCGGGAGGGATAGATACGCAGTATTTT. The encoded protein is CSARRAGGIDTQYF.

This clonotype has only a few counts. V gene TRBV29-1 combines with J gene TRBJ2-5; D possibly corresponds to TRBD2 (6 bases). The CDR3 sequence is 12 residues long. With 4 bases removed from V and 11 bases from J, the gap between germline ends came to 17 bases. Germline CDR1 is SQVTM and CDR2 is ANQGSEA. Here the CDR3 reads CSVGGGAFRQYF. CDR3 DNA: TGCAGCGTTGGTGGCGGGGCTTTCCGGCAGTACTTC.

The rearrangement links TRBV20-1 to TRBJ1-5; D is uncertain. Trimming shortened V by 3 bases and J by 2 bases, and 11 bases separated the two germline ends. Germline assignment: CDR1 DFQATT and CDR2 SNEGSKA (reference sequence). The CDR3 is made up of 14 amino acids. CDR3 loop: CSARLPRGNQPQHF. CDR3 coding DNA: TGCAGTGCTAGGCTCCCGAGGGGCAATCAGCCCCAGCATTTT.

This sequence joins TRBV5-5 and TRBJ2-1; TRBD1 might be the D (5 bases). Trimming took 1 base from V and 9 from J, leaving 11 bases between them. Germline values: CDR1 SGHKS, CDR2 YYEKEE (reference sequence). This CDR3 comprises 13 residues. The CDR3 protein is CASSLQGTSEQFF. CDR3 in DNA: TGTGCCAGCAGCTTGCAGGGAACAAGTGAGCAGTTCTTC.

The rearrangement joins TRBV7-3 to TRBJ2-5; TRBD1 agrees at 9 bases. Trimming removed 6 bases from V and 4 bases from J; junction bases left unmatched: 9. The CDR3 length is 15 residues. Germline CDR1 SGHTA, CDR2 FQGTGA. The CDR3 sequence is CASRPGTGRGETQYF. The CDR3 bases are TGTGCCAGCAGACCCGGGACAGGGCGCGGAGAGACCCAGTACTTC.

The chain employs TRBV15 and TRBJ2-1; D may be TRBD1 (5 bases). The CDR3 is made up of 16 amino acids. V lost 5 bases and J 0 bases, leaving 14 bases between the germline ends. Germline CDR1 reads LNHNV; CDR2 reads YYDKDF (reference sequence). The CDR3 here is CATSERQGYSYNEQFF. The CDR3 region has the DNA TGTGCCACCAGCGAACGGCAGGGATACTCCTACAATGAGCAGTTCTTC.

The sample holds one count of this clonotype. The V call is TRBV5-1, the J call TRBJ2-1; 9 bases are shared with TRBD2. Germline-derived CDR1 and CDR2 are SGHRS and YFSETQ. Trimming removed 5 bases from V and 9 bases from J; junction bases left unmatched: 12. The CDR3 has 15 amino acids. The CDR3 nucleotides read TGCGCCAGCAGAGGGTCTAGCGGGGCGTTCGGTGAGCAGTTCTTC. This gives the protein CASRGSSGAFGEQFF.

This clonotype was counted only a few times. The J gene is TRBJ2-4, the V gene TRBV6-2 or TRBV6-3; possibly TRBD1 for D (5 bases). The V end was cut by 10 bases, the J end by 1 base, with 11 bases between. CDR3 length: 13 residues. Germline CDR1 MNHEY, CDR2 SVGEGT. The chain's CDR3 is CATRQSAKNIQYF. The CDR3 bases are TGTGCCACCCGACAGTCTGCCAAAAACATTCAGTACTTC.

This clonotype was seen a handful of times. The gene calls are TRBV20-1 and TRBJ2-1; TRBD2 agrees at 12 bases. J was trimmed by 1 base and V by 5 bases; bases with no gene match: 9. The CDR3 runs to 17 residues. Germline lookup yields CDR1 DFQATT and CDR2 SNEGSKA (reference sequence). CDR3 DNA sequence: TGCAGTGCTTTTACTAGCGGGGGGACCTCTTCCTACAATGAGCAGTTCTTC. Translation: CSAFTSGGTSSYNEQFF.

CDR3 sequence: CSAISRLGYNEQFF. The DNA of the CDR3 is TGCAGTGCTATTTCAAGACTAGGGTACAATGAGCAGTTCTTC. The rearrangement uses TRBV20-1 and TRBJ2-1; a possible D gene is TRBD2 (6 bases). The CDR3 runs 14 residues. Trimming shortened V by 4 bases and J by 4 bases, and 14 bases separated the two germline ends. Germline V gene sequence: CDR1 DFQATT, CDR2 SNEGSKA (reference sequence).

The chain couples TRBV30 to TRBJ2-1, with D perhaps being TRBD1 or TRBD2 (5 bases each). Trimming shortened V by 2 bases and J by 1 base, and 6 bases separated the two germline ends. The CDR3 is made up of 13 amino acids. The germline V gene has CDR1 GTSNPN and CDR2 SVGIG (reference sequence). CDR3 in DNA: TGTGCCTGGAGTTGGGGGTCCTACAATGAGCAGTTCTTC. Its protein product is CAWSWGSYNEQFF. Variable domain in full (rest from reference TRBV30 and TRBJ2-1): SQTIHQWPATLVQPVGSPLSLECTVEGTSNPNLYWYRQAAGRGLQLLFYSVGIGQISSEVPQNLSASRPQDRQFILSSKKLLLSDSGFYLCAWSWGSYNEQFFGPGTRLTVL.

This rearrangement joins TRBV7-3 to TRBJ2-1; D might be TRBD2 (7 bases). The CDR3 is 11 amino acids. V lost 4 bases and J lost 14, with 12 bases in between. From germline, CDR1 is SGHTA and CDR2 FQGTGA. The CDR3, as DNA: TGTGCCAGCAGCTCGGGGGGCCTAGAGTTCTTC. The encoded protein is CASSSGGLEFF.

This clonotype came up a few times. V and J are TRBV20-1 and TRBJ2-1; maybe TRBD1 (6 bases). The CDR3 contains 16 residues. The germline V gene encodes CDR1 DFQATT and CDR2 SNEGSKA (reference sequence). V was shortened by 6 bases and J by 0 bases, with 18 bases between the two germline ends. CDR3 nucleotide sequence: TGCAGTGCCCATCGAATAGGGGGAAGCTCCTACAATGAGCAGTTCTTC. It encodes CSAHRIGGSSYNEQFF.

This clonotype turned up a few times. The chain uses TRBV4-3 and TRBJ2-2; 9 bases align to TRBD1. Germline-derived CDR1 and CDR2 are LGHNA and YSLEER. J was trimmed by 6 bases and V by 0 bases; bases with no gene match: 8. The CDR3 spans 17 residues. The CDR3 loop reads CASSQEYRGRGPGELFF. In DNA, the CDR3 is TGCGCCAGCAGCCAAGAATACAGGGGGCGAGGTCCCGGGGAGCTGTTTTTT.

There are a few counts of this clonotype. The chain is built from TRBV20-1 and TRBJ2-3, with 7 positions matching TRBD1. Germline CDR1 is DFQATT and CDR2 is SNEGSKA (reference sequence). V trimming: 5 bases; J trimming: 0 bases; junction bases outside the gene matches: 11. The CDR3 is made up of 16 amino acids. CDR3 DNA: TGCAGTGCTCCCACCCCGCGGACAGGCAGCACAGATACGCAGTATTTT. It translates to CSAPTPRTGSTDTQYF.

Ten or more counts support this clonotype. The chain links TRBV6-5 to TRBJ2-2; TRBD1 matches at 7 bases. Trimming at V came to 4 bases and at J to 6 bases, leaving 2 bases not matched to a gene. This CDR3 is built from 13 residues. Germline loops: CDR1 MNHEY, CDR2 SVGAGI. The CDR3 here is CASSFTGAGELFF. In DNA form, the CDR3 reads TGTGCCAGCAGTTTCACAGGGGCCGGGGAGCTGTTTTTT.

This clonotype has a handful of counts. The chain employs TRBV7-8 and TRBJ1-1; D is unclear. Trimming removed 4 bases at V and 3 bases at J, with 18 bases between. Germline CDR1 is SGHVS and CDR2 is FQNEAQ. The CDR3 spans 16 residues. CDR3: CASSSYRGKKDTEAFF. The CDR3 nucleotides read TGTGCCAGCAGCTCCTATCGCGGGAAAAAGGACACTGAAGCTTTCTTT. The variable domain in full, with the rest retrieved from reference TRBV7-8 and TRBJ1-1, is GAGVSQSPRYKVAKRGQDVALRCDPISGHVSLFWYQQALGQGPEFLTYFQNEAQLDKSGLPSDRFFAERPEGSVSTLKIQRTQQEDSAVYLCASSSYRGKKDTEAFFGQGTRLTVV.

V is TRBV28 and J is TRBJ1-2; D not resolved. Germline CDR1 is MDHEN and CDR2 is SYDVKM. Trimming cost V 1 base and J 4 bases, with 13 bases left between them. The CDR3 has 15 amino acids. The CDR3 reads CASSLYLKSPYGYTF. The DNA of the CDR3 is TGTGCCAGCAGTTTATACCTAAAAAGCCCCTATGGCTACACCTTC.

This rearrangement joins TRBV15 to TRBJ1-5; D is perhaps TRBD1 (6 bases). The germline V and J ends were trimmed by 4 bases and 5 bases, with 9 bases remaining between them. The CDR3 runs to 13 residues. Per germline, CDR1 LNHNV and CDR2 YYDKDF (reference sequence). The DNA of the CDR3 is TGTGCCACCAGCATGGGGGGCGATCAGCCCCAGCATTTT. The encoded protein is CATSMGGDQPQHF.

This clonotype was seen only a few times. V usage is TRBV5-1 and J usage is TRBJ2-3; 12 bases line up with TRBD1. The CDR3 totals 13 residues. The V gene's germline CDR1 is SGHRS and CDR2 YFSETQ. J gave up 5 bases and V 7 bases, and 2 bases lay outside the gene matches. This chain's CDR3 is CASGDRGRDTQYF. The CDR3 region has the DNA TGCGCCAGCGGGGACAGGGGGCGAGATACGCAGTATTTT.

This clonotype showed up just a few times. The chain combines TRBV20-1 with TRBJ2-7, with 7 bases identical to TRBD1. The CDR3 extends over 14 amino acids. Germline CDR1 reads DFQATT; CDR2 reads SNEGSKA (reference sequence). J gave up 1 base and V 0 bases, and 3 bases lay outside the gene matches. CDR3 sequence reads: CSARDTRGSYEQYF. CDR3 bases: TGCAGTGCTAGAGATACCAGGGGGTCCTACGAGCAGTACTTC.